These 15 T cell receptor beta chains share one sample of origin, sequenced in a study of patients and donors after allogeneic stem cell transplantation. Via MiXCR, TCRdb re-called the RT-PCR reads, giving one row per CDR3 protein. The sample consists of about 210,000 distinct CDR3 sequences, more than 35% of them appearing once. Sequenced: blood, either unsorted or a sorted T cell fraction (not recorded which). The receptor set was obtained from a human donor who was either an allogeneic HSCT recipient or a stem cell or donor lymphocyte infusion donor (not recorded which). It is not recorded whose cells these are; they may come from a transplant donor.

J is TRBJ1-2 and V is TRBV6-5; 7 bases map to TRBD1. The CDR3 runs 19 residues. Germline V gives CDR1 MNHEY, CDR2 SVGAGI. The J segment lost 5 bases and the V segment lost 0 bases, leaving 18 bases of the junction unmatched. For the CDR3, the DNA is TGTGCCAGCAGTTACTCGTTGAGACAGGGTATCTTCGGGGCTTATGGCTACACCTTC. It translates to CASSYSLRQGIFGAYGYTF.

This clonotype was seen more than once but under ten times. The chain uses TRBV5-1 and TRBJ1-6, with D hard to call. CDR3 length: 13 residues. Germline-derived CDR1 and CDR2 are SGHRS and YFSETQ. The V end lost 2 bases, the J end lost 10 bases, and 10 bases lay between the germline ends. The CDR3 reads CASSFDEASPLHF. The CDR3 nucleotides are TGCGCCAGCAGCTTCGATGAGGCATCACCCCTCCACTTT.

DNA for the CDR3: TGCAGCGTTGAGGGACCGGACAGGGAGATTCCTGAAGCTTTCTTT. It yields the protein CSVEGPDREIPEAFF. V usage is TRBV29-1 and J usage is TRBJ1-1, with 8 positions matching TRBD1. V was clipped by 3 bases and J by 6 bases; unmatched bases: 12. The CDR3 runs 15 residues. Per germline, CDR1 SQVTM and CDR2 ANQGSEA.

The chain has TRBV24-1 and TRBJ2-3; 9 bases line up with TRBD1. Germline V gene lookup returns CDR1 KGHDR and CDR2 SFDVKD. The CDR3 totals 15 residues. Germline trimming cut 3 bases from V and 5 bases from J; bases unmatched to any gene: 5. The CDR3 DNA is TGTGCCACCAGTGATGGGGACAGGGAGATAGATACGCAGTATTTT. Its translation: CATSDGDREIDTQYF.

This chain links TRBV29-1 with TRBJ1-1; D is unclear. Germline V gene sequence: CDR1 SQVTM, CDR2 ANQGSEA. This CDR3 comprises 11 residues. The V end was cut by 7 bases, the J end by 0 bases, with 6 bases between. Here the CDR3 reads CSDILNTEAFF. CDR3 nucleotides: TGCAGCGACATACTGAACACTGAAGCTTTCTTT.

The chain has TRBV9 and TRBJ1-6, with TRBD1 identical over 8 bases. The V segment lost 4 bases and the J segment 7 bases; nucleotides outside the gene matches: 7. This CDR3 contains 15 residues. Germline V lookup: CDR1 SGDLS, CDR2 YYNGEE. The CDR3 sequence is CASSSRQGINSPLHF. CDR3 DNA sequence: TGTGCCAGCAGCAGCCGACAGGGGATAAATTCACCCCTCCACTTT.

The rearrangement links TRBV28 to TRBJ1-3, with a weak D call TRBD1 (6 bases). In germline, CDR1 is MDHEN, CDR2 SYDVKM. This CDR3 contains 14 residues. V was clipped by 7 bases and J by 1 base, with 11 bases between them. The CDR3 sequence is CASIKGGSGNTIYF. The CDR3 nucleotides read TGTGCCAGCATTAAGGGGGGATCTGGAAACACCATATATTTT.

The J gene is TRBJ1-2, the V gene TRBV10-3; 7 bases map to TRBD1. Germline lookup yields CDR1 ENHRY and CDR2 SYGVKD. The CDR3 has 14 residues. J was trimmed by 3 bases and V by 4 bases; bases with no gene match: 5. The CDR3 here is CAISGDREDYGYTF. CDR3 in DNA: TGTGCCATCAGTGGCGACAGGGAGGACTATGGCTACACCTTC.

The V and J genes are TRBV7-2 and TRBJ1-5; TRBD1 matches 7 bases. Germline CDR1 SGHTA, CDR2 FQGNSA. V gave up 5 bases and J gave up 2 bases; unmatched junction bases: 3. The CDR3 runs 14 residues. The CDR3 spells CASSIDRGNQPQHF. In nucleotides, the CDR3 is TGTGCCAGCAGCATTGACAGGGGCAATCAGCCCCAGCATTTT.

This chain links TRBV2 with TRBJ1-6; tentative D call: TRBD1 (6 bases). Per the germline V gene, CDR1 is SNHLY and CDR2 is FYNNEI. The CDR3 is 16 amino acids. V lost 2 bases and J lost 2, with 10 bases in between. The CDR3 region is CASSERQGTYNSPLHF. CDR3 in DNA: TGTGCCAGCAGTGAACGCCAGGGGACCTATAATTCACCCCTCCACTTT. Drawing the rest from reference TRBV2 and TRBJ1-6, the complete variable domain is EPEVTQTPSHQVTQMGQEVILRCVPISNHLYFYWYRQILGQKVEFLVSFYNNEISEKSEIFDDQFSVERPDGSNFTLKIRSTKLEDSAMYFCASSERQGTYNSPLHFGNGTRLTVT.

This clonotype was observed a single time. The chain links TRBV28 to TRBJ1-1; D is possibly TRBD1 (6 bases). The CDR3 sequence is 14 residues long. With 3 bases removed from V and 3 bases from J, the gap between germline ends came to 11 bases. Germline CDR1 is MDHEN and CDR2 is SYDVKM. CDR3: CASSLVGGYTEAFF. The CDR3 DNA reads as TGTGCCAGCAGTTTGGTCGGGGGCTACACTGAAGCTTTCTTT.

This clonotype occurred a few times. The rearrangement joins TRBV29-1 to TRBJ1-2, with D perhaps matching TRBD1 (5 bases). Germline CDR1 SQVTM, CDR2 ANQGSEA. V lost 3 bases, J lost 8 bases, and 19 bases lay in between. The CDR3 is 14 amino acids. CDR3 bases: TGCAGCGTTGACAGGGTTAATCGAATGGAGGGCTACACCTTC. It translates to CSVDRVNRMEGYTF.

The V call is TRBV12-3 or TRBV12-4, the J call TRBJ2-7; the D gene could be TRBD1 or TRBD2 (5 bases each). The CDR3 consists of 13 residues. Trimming stripped 3 bases from V and 7 bases from J, with 13 bases between. CDR3 loop: CASSFLGKGEQYF. In DNA, the CDR3 is TGTGCCAGCAGTTTCCTCGGGAAGGGGGAGCAGTACTTC.

Only a few counts were recorded for this clonotype. The chain has TRBV27 and TRBJ2-2; tentatively, D is TRBD1 (7 bases). The V and J ends lost 5 bases and 0 bases respectively, with 19 bases between them. The CDR3 runs to 18 residues. Germline CDR1 MNHEY, CDR2 SMNVEV (reference sequence). The CDR3 protein is CASSPINRGGPNTGELFF. CDR3 DNA sequence: TGTGCCAGCAGTCCGATCAACAGGGGAGGCCCGAACACCGGGGAGCTGTTTTTT.

This clonotype was seen more than once but under ten times. V is TRBV11-2 and J is TRBJ1-1; D ambiguous. Trimming removed 2 bases from V and 0 bases from J, with 7 bases in between. The CDR3 runs to 14 residues. Germline CDR1 and CDR2: SGHAT and FQNNGV. This CDR3 is CASSLHRMNTEAFF. CDR3 sequence (DNA): TGTGCCAGCAGCTTACACCGTATGAACACTGAAGCTTTCTTT.